This T cell receptor (beta chain) is drawn from a study of a mutant IDH1 vaccine in newly diagnosed glioma. At the level of the study: Patients arrived already treated with radiotherapy, temozolomide, or both, most having had both. Study outcomes and limitations: It was 93.3% of patients that developed vaccine-induced immune responses. Pseudoprogression seemed unrelated to changes in top peripheral T cell clonotypes.

Comment on this clone: Its antigen remains unknown. This CDR3 is also generated by other DNA sequences in the sample.

Trimming cost V 6 bases and J 0 bases, with 12 bases left between them. Germline V gene data show CDR1 as LNHDA and CDR2 as SQIVND (reference sequence). The CDR3 length is 15 residues. Assay: immunoSEQ multiplex PCR; the TCRdb copy retains only in-frame clones and omits some. The sample yields 84,000 or so clones, about 81% seen once. Time point specified: week 47, end of study. A 20-mer mutant IDH1 peptide at 300 ug was injected subcutaneously with topical imiquimod. This chain uses TRBV19 with TRBJ2-1; possibly TRBD1 for D (6 bases). The sequence came from a middle-aged man with glioma. Sequences were derived from PBMCs, sampled from a glioma patient whose treatment included an IDH1 peptide vaccine. The CDR3 region is CASRLDRSSYNEQFF. The CDR3 DNA reads as TGTGCCAGTAGGTTAGACAGGAGCTCCTACAATGAGCAGTTCTTC.